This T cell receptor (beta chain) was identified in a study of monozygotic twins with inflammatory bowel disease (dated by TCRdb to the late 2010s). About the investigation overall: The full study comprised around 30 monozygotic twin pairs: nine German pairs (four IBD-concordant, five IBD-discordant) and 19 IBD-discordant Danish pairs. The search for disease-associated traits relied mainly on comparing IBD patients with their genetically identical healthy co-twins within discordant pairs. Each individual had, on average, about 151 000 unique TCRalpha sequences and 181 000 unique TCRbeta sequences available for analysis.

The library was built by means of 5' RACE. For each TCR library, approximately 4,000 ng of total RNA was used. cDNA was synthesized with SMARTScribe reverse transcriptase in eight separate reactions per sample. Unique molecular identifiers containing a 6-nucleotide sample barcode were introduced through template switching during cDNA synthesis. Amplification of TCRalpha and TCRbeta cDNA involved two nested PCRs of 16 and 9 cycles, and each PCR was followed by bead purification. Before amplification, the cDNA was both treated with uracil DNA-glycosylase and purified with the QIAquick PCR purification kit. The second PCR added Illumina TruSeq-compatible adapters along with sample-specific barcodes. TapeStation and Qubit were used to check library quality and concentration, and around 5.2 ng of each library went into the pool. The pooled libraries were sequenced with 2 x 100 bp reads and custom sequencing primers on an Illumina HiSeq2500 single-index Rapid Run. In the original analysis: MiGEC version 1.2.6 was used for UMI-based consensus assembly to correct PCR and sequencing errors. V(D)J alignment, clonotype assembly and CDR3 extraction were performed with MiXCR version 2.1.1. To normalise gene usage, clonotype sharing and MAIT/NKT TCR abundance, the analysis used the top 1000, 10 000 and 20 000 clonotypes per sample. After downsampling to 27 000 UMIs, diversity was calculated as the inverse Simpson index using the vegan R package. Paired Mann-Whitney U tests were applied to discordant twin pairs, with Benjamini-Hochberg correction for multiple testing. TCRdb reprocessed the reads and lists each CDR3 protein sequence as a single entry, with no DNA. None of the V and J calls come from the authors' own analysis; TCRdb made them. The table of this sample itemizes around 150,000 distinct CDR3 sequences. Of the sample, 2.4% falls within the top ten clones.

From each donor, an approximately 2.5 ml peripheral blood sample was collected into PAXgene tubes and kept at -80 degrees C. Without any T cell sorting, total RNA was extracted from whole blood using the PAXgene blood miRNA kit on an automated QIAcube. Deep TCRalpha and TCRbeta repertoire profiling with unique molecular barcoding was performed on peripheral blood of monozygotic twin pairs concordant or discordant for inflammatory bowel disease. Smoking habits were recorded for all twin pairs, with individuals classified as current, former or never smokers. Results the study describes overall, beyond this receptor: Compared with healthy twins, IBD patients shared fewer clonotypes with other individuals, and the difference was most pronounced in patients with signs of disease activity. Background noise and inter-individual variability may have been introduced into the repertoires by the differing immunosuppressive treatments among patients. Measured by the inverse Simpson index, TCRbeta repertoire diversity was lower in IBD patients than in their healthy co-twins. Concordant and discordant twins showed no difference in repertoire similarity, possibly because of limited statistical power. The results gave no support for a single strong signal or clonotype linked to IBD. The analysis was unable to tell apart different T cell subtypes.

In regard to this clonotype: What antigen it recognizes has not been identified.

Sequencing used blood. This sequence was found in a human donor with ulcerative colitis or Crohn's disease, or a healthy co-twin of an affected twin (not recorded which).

The CDR3 region reads CASSQEGGRRTGELFF. The chain is encoded by TRBV4-2 joined to TRBJ2-2; TCRdb calls TRBD1, which cannot be checked without DNA. Its CDR3 holds 16 amino acids, cysteine through phenylalanine. No coding sequence is recorded. Looking up the germline V gene yields CDR1 LGHNA and CDR2 YNFKEQ.